This TCR beta chain is drawn from a study of CD8 T cells in ankylosing spondylitis. V dropped 5 bases and J dropped 2; count of bases not matched to a gene: 3. CDR3 length: 13 amino acids. The germline gives CDR1 SNHLY, CDR2 FYNNEI. Using its own MiXCR run on the 5' RACE reads, TCRdb lists one record per CDR3 protein. This sample has a few hundred thousand distinct CDR3 sequences; 20% to 25% occur once, and the top ten carry about an eighth. In the case of this clonotype: The antigen is undetermined.

Study-wide results and limits: Disease-linked clones were found to be CD8+ and relatively rare in peripheral blood. Some of these motif variants have turned up before, in reports on reactive arthritis synovial fluid and blood.

This TCR was sampled from a male donor with ankylosing spondylitis or in good health (not recorded which). The chain carries TRBV2 and TRBJ2-7; 7 bases align to TRBD1. Source material: blood, either unsorted or a sorted T cell fraction (not recorded which). The DNA for the CDR3 is TGTGCCAGCAGTAGGGGGCTTACCTACGAGCAGTACTTC. It yields the protein CASSRGLTYEQYF.